The 27 T cell receptor beta chains below all came from one sample that was sequenced in a study of T cell responses to AZD1222 COVID-19 vaccine. TCRdb keeps only in-frame clones here, not all; method: immunoSEQ multiplex PCR. The data contain more than 95,000 clones, about 87% of them singletons. The sequencing here drew on peripheral blood, taken on day 0 of AZD1222 vaccination. Source of these receptors: an adult in good health.

The gene calls are TRBV27 and TRBJ1-2; TRBD1 matches at 8 bases. Germline CDR1 MNHEY, CDR2 SMNVEV (reference sequence). V was pared by 2 bases and J by 2 bases, with 1 base of the junction left unmatched. CDR3 size: 14 residues. The CDR3 DNA reads TGTGCCAGCAGTTTAAGGACAGGGAACTATGGCTACACCTTC. Protein: CASSLRTGNYGYTF.

This chain joins TRBV12-3 or TRBV12-4 and TRBJ1-1; no definite D call. V dropped 1 base and J dropped 8 bases, with 11 bases sitting between them. CDR3 length: 13 residues. The CDR3 coding sequence is TGTGCCAGCAGTTTAGGGCAGGCGGACGAAGCTTTCTTT. Protein product: CASSLGQADEAFF.

The chain couples TRBV2 to TRBJ2-5, with D perhaps TRBD2 (6 bases). V shed 0 bases and J shed 7 bases, with 12 bases lying between them. The CDR3 is 14 residues long. The germline V gene encodes CDR1 SNHLY and CDR2 FYNNEI. The CDR3 coding sequence is TGTGCCAGCAGTGAAGCGGCTCTGGGAGGGACCCAGTACTTC. Translating gives CASSEAALGGTQYF.

The chain has TRBV13 and TRBJ2-5; 7 bases line up with TRBD1. The CDR3 runs 13 residues. Germline CDR1 and CDR2: PRHDT and FYEKMQ (reference sequence). The V segment lost 3 bases and the J segment 6 bases; nucleotides outside the gene matches: 4. As DNA, the CDR3 is TGTGCCAGCAGCTTCACAGGGGAAAAGACCCAGTACTTC. Its protein product is CASSFTGEKTQYF.

Only one count was recorded for this clone. The rearrangement uses TRBV20-1 and TRBJ2-7; 8 positions match TRBD1. The CDR3 runs 12 residues. From germline, CDR1 is DFQATT and CDR2 SNEGSKA (reference sequence). V shed 3 bases and J 7 bases; nucleotides not matched to a gene: 5. The CDR3 sequence is CSASQGAREQYF. The DNA for the CDR3 is TGCAGTGCTAGTCAGGGGGCTAGAGAGCAGTACTTC.

The chain employs TRBV10-1 and TRBJ2-1, with 8 bases matching TRBD1. The CDR3 is 14 amino acids. CDR1 WNHNN and CDR2 SYGVQD come from the germline V gene (reference sequence). Trimming at V came to 6 bases and at J to 9 bases, leaving 10 bases not matched to a gene. The CDR3 here is CASSTGQAGGEQFF. As DNA, the CDR3 is TGCGCCAGCAGCACGGGACAGGCAGGGGGTGAGCAGTTCTTC.

This clone has a single count. The chain is built from TRBV4-2 and TRBJ2-7; the D is unclear. V dropped 1 base and J dropped 2 bases, with 9 bases sitting between them. CDR3 length: 14 residues. Germline CDR1 is LGHNA and CDR2 is YNFKEQ. DNA for the CDR3: TGTGCCAGCAGCCAAGGGGCTACTACCTACGAGCAGTACTTC. It translates to CASSQGATTYEQYF.

This chain joins TRBV4-2 and TRBJ1-4; D gene uncertain. Germline CDR1 reads LGHNA; CDR2 reads YNFKEQ. The V end was cut by 1 base, the J end by 4 bases, with 7 bases between. The CDR3 has 14 residues. The CDR3 nucleotides read TGTGCCAGCAGCCAAGGAACAGTTAATGAAAAACTGTTTTTT. It is translated as CASSQGTVNEKLFF.

This clone was counted once. The rearrangement links TRBV7-6 to TRBJ1-3; D gene ambiguous. CDR3 size: 17 residues. Trimming took off 4 bases at V and 2 bases at J, with 18 bases between the two ends. Germline V CDR1 and CDR2: SGHVS, FNYEAQ. CDR3 DNA: TGTGCCAGCAGCTCCCTGACCCAGGAAACCGCTGGAAACACCATATATTTT. Encoded protein: CASSSLTQETAGNTIYF.

Remarks on this clone: Other nucleotide sequences from this sample produce the same CDR3. The chain recombines TRBV5-1 with TRBJ1-4; 7 bases fit TRBD1. This CDR3 contains 14 residues. J lost 8 bases, V lost 0 bases, and 4 bases had no gene match. CDR1 and CDR2 (germline): SGHRS, YFSETQ. CDR3 sequence (DNA): TGCGCCAGCAGCTTGGGACAGGGCGGGGAAAAACTGTTTTTT. The encoded protein is CASSLGQGGEKLFF.

This chain joins TRBV28 and TRBJ1-4; D call uncertain. CDR3 length equals 13 residues. The germline V gene encodes CDR1 MDHEN and CDR2 SYDVKM. The ends were cut back, 8 bases at V and 8 bases at J, with 15 bases in the middle. In nucleotides, the CDR3 is TGTGCCAGCCGACCATCATCTGGGGAAAAACTGTTTTTT. Amino acids: CASRPSSGEKLFF.

This chain links TRBV27 with TRBJ1-5; weak D call: TRBD1 (5 bases). Germline V gene lookup returns CDR1 MNHEY and CDR2 SMNVEV (reference sequence). The CDR3 extends over 14 amino acids. V was trimmed by 4 bases and J by 5 bases, leaving 12 bases between them. CDR3 amino acids: CASSYQGGDQPQHF. CDR3 sequence (DNA): TGTGCCAGCAGTTATCAGGGTGGGGATCAGCCCCAGCATTTT.

The chain couples TRBV6-1 to TRBJ2-2; maybe TRBD2 (6 bases). The CDR3 loop spans 14 amino acids. Trimming took off 3 bases at V and 4 bases at J, with 9 bases between the two ends. Germline V gene sequence: CDR1 MNHNS, CDR2 SASEGT. The CDR3 DNA reads TGTGCCAGCAGTGAGAGGAGGGTCACCGGGGAGCTGTTTTTT. Amino acid sequence: CASSERRVTGELFF.

Comment on this clone: Within the sample, other DNA sequences also encode this same CDR3. This sequence joins TRBV30 and TRBJ1-6; D unresolved. The CDR3 is 13 residues long. V was shortened by 4 bases and J by 5 bases, with 9 bases between the two germline ends. Per germline, CDR1 GTSNPN and CDR2 SVGIG (reference sequence). This CDR3 reads CAWTSQDNSPLHF. The DNA for the CDR3 is TGTGCCTGGACAAGTCAGGATAATTCACCCCTCCACTTT.

This chain joins TRBV5-5 and TRBJ1-5, with 10 bases aligning to TRBD1. V was clipped by 4 bases and J by 2 bases; unmatched bases: 0. There are 14 residues in the CDR3. The V gene's germline CDR1 is SGHKS and CDR2 YYEKEE (reference sequence). CDR3 protein: CASSGQGGNQPQHF. DNA of the CDR3: TGTGCCAGCAGCGGACAGGGGGGCAATCAGCCCCAGCATTTT.

The V gene is TRBV3-1 (or the pseudogene TRBV3-2), the J gene TRBJ1-6; D might be TRBD1 (6 bases). CDR3 length equals 15 residues. Germline-derived CDR1 and CDR2 are LGHDT and YNNKEL (reference sequence). Trimming took off 4 bases at V and 7 bases at J, with 14 bases between the two ends. The CDR3 is CASSPLSGANSPLHF. The CDR3 nucleotides are TGTGCCAGCAGCCCACTCTCGGGGGCAAATTCACCCCTCCACTTT.

The rearrangement uses TRBV4-1 and TRBJ2-2; D gene uncertain. Deletions cut 1 base from V and 6 bases from J, with 12 bases between. Germline V gene lookup returns CDR1 MGHRA and CDR2 YSYEKL. The CDR3 covers 15 residues. In DNA form, the CDR3 reads TGCGCCAGCAGCCAAGGTCCCGGAAGACCCGGGGAGCTGTTTTTT. Residues: CASSQGPGRPGELFF.

The chain uses TRBV30 and TRBJ2-2; D might be TRBD1 (6 bases). Germline V CDR1 and CDR2: GTSNPN, SVGIG (reference sequence). Trimming stripped 7 bases from V and 4 bases from J, with 16 bases between. The CDR3 spans 14 residues. The CDR3 region has the DNA TGTGCCTTCCGTGGGACACTGGCCACCGGGGAGCTGTTTTTT. Amino acids: CAFRGTLATGELFF.

The rearrangement uses TRBV5-1 and TRBJ1-2; D may be TRBD1 (6 bases). The CDR3 runs to 17 residues. Trimming removed 4 bases from V and 1 base from J, with 20 bases in between. CDR1 is SGHRS and CDR2 is YFSETQ in the germline V gene. Here the CDR3 reads CASSPGGRATFNYGYTF. CDR3 coding DNA: TGCGCCAGCAGCCCCGGGGGCAGGGCGACCTTTAACTATGGCTACACCTTC.

This sequence joins TRBV5-1 and TRBJ1-5; D ambiguous. V was cut by 0 bases and J by 6 bases, with 10 bases left in between. The CDR3 covers 14 residues. Germline CDR1 reads SGHRS; CDR2 reads YFSETQ. CDR3 amino acids: CASSLDGSFQPQHF. The CDR3 DNA is TGCGCCAGCAGCTTGGATGGGAGTTTTCAGCCCCAGCATTTT.

This chain links TRBV7-2 with TRBJ2-7; TRBD2 is a possible D gene (7 bases). The CDR3 runs 14 residues. Germline V gene lookup returns CDR1 SGHTA and CDR2 FQGNSA. The V end was cut by 4 bases, the J end by 9 bases, with 19 bases between. In DNA, the CDR3 is TGTGCCAGCAGCTCCCTGGGGGGGGCCCTCGGGCAGTACTTC. Translated: CASSSLGGALGQYF.

This clone was seen once. The V and J genes are TRBV7-9 and TRBJ1-1, with D perhaps TRBD1 (5 bases). The germline gives CDR1 SEHNR, CDR2 FQNEAQ (reference sequence). V dropped 5 bases and J dropped 5 bases, with 12 bases sitting between them. CDR3 length: 13 residues. The CDR3 sequence: CASSLQGVTEAFF. The CDR3 DNA is TGTGCCAGCAGCCTCCAGGGAGTTACTGAAGCTTTCTTT.

This chain links TRBV5-4 with TRBJ1-1; D remains unclear. CDR3 length: 13 residues. CDR1 and CDR2 from the germline V gene are SGHNT and YYREEE (reference sequence). V was pared by 4 bases and J by 5 bases, with 12 bases between. The CDR3 spells CASSRLPGTEAFF. The DNA for the CDR3 is TGTGCCAGCAGCCGACTCCCGGGGACTGAAGCTTTCTTT.

This rearrangement joins TRBV19 to TRBJ2-5; D is unclear. CDR1 and CDR2 from the germline V gene are LNHDA and SQIVND (reference sequence). The V end was cut by 6 bases, the J end by 0 bases, with 11 bases between. The CDR3 covers 14 residues. Here the CDR3 reads CASSLARDQETQYF. The CDR3 region has the DNA TGTGCCAGTAGCCTGGCTCGTGACCAAGAGACCCAGTACTTC. Together with reference TRBV19 and TRBJ2-5, the CDR3 gives the full variable domain: DGGITQSPKYLFRKEGQNVTLSCEQNLNHDAMYWYRQDPGQGLRLIYYSQIVNDFQKGDIAEGYSVSREKKESFPLTVTSAQKNPTAFYLCASSLARDQETQYFGPGTRLLVL.

The genes are TRBV6-5 and TRBJ1-6, with D tentatively TRBD1 (6 bases). From germline, CDR1 is MNHEY and CDR2 SVGAGI. Trimming shortened V by 6 bases and J by 7 bases, and 13 bases separated the two germline ends. The CDR3 is 14 residues long. The CDR3 sequence: CASRWDNTNSPLHF. The CDR3 DNA reads as TGTGCCAGCAGATGGGACAACACGAATTCACCCCTCCACTTT.

This clone has just one count. This rearrangement joins TRBV3-1 (or the pseudogene TRBV3-2) to TRBJ2-3, with TRBD1 as a possible D gene (6 bases). The CDR3 is 15 residues long. Germline V CDR1 and CDR2: LGHDT, YNNKEL (reference sequence). Between the trimmed V and J ends, which lost 5 bases and 1 base, there was a span of 13 bases. As DNA, the CDR3 is TGTGCCAGCAGCAACAGGGTAAGAGGCACAGATACGCAGTATTTT. Its protein is CASSNRVRGTDTQYF.

The rearrangement joins TRBV15 to TRBJ2-7; 9 positions agree with TRBD2. The V gene's germline CDR1 is LNHNV and CDR2 YYDKDF (reference sequence). V shed 5 bases, J shed 4 bases, and the junction held 12 bases outside the gene matches. The CDR3 is made up of 16 amino acids. The CDR3 here is CATSHFIAGVQYEQYF. The CDR3 DNA reads TGTGCCACCAGCCATTTTATAGCGGGGGTCCAGTACGAGCAGTACTTC.